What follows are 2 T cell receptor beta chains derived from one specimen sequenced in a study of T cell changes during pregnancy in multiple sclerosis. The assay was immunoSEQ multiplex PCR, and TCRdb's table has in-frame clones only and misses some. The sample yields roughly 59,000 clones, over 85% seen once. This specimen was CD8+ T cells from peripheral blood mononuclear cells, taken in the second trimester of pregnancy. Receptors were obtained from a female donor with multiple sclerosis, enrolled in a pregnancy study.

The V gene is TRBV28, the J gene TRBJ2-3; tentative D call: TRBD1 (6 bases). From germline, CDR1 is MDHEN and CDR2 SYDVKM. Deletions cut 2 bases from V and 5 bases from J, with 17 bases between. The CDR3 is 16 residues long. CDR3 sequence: CASSLSIGGAGDTQYF. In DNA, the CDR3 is TGTGCCAGCAGTTTAAGTATTGGGGGCGCGGGAGATACGCAGTATTTT.

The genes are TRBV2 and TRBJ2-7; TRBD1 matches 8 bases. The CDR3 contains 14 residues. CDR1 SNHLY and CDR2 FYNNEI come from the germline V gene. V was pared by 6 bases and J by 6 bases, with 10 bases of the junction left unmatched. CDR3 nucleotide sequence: TGTGCCAGCAGGGACAGGGCTGAAATCTCCGAGCAGTACTTC. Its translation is CASRDRAEISEQYF.